Below, 23 T cell receptor beta chains from the same sample are listed, as sequenced in a study of blood T cell repertoires in COVID-19. The data were produced by immunoSEQ multiplex PCR, yet TCRdb's version contains in-frame clones alone and is incomplete. The repertoire holds around 70,000 clones, with 65% to 85% as singletons. The sequenced sample consisted of peripheral blood. Source of these receptors: a woman older than 75 with active or convalescent COVID-19.

The chain couples TRBV6-6 to TRBJ2-7; 8 bases line up with TRBD1. Trimming at V came to 6 bases and at J to 3 bases, leaving 10 bases not matched to a gene. Germline CDR1 and CDR2: MNHNY and SVGAGI (reference sequence). This CDR3 comprises 15 residues. CDR3 region: CASRHSGQENYEQYF. The CDR3, as DNA: TGTGCCAGCAGGCACTCGGGACAGGAGAACTACGAGCAGTACTTC.

The chain recombines TRBV6-1 with TRBJ1-4; D might be TRBD1 (6 bases). This CDR3 has 18 amino acids. From germline, CDR1 is MNHNS and CDR2 SASEGT. V lost 1 base, J lost 1 base, and 16 bases lay in between. DNA of the CDR3: TGTGCCAGCAGTGAAGTTTTGGGGCACAGGGTAACTAATGAAAAACTGTTTTTT. Encoded protein: CASSEVLGHRVTNEKLFF.

This sequence joins TRBV27 and TRBJ2-3; D possibly corresponds to TRBD2 (5 bases). CDR1 and CDR2 from the germline V gene are MNHEY and SMNVEV (reference sequence). Trimming removed 5 bases from V and 0 bases from J, with 15 bases in between. The CDR3 consists of 16 residues. Here the CDR3 DNA reads TGTGCCAGCAGTCTCCAGCGGTCCCTTAGCACAGATACGCAGTATTTT. It codes for CASSLQRSLSTDTQYF.

The rearrangement joins TRBV7-2 to TRBJ1-6, with 7 bases fitting TRBD1. V was pared by 2 bases and J by 7 bases, with 8 bases of the junction left unmatched. The CDR3 is 16 residues long. Looked up from germline, CDR1 is SGHTA and CDR2 is FQGNSA. The CDR3 DNA reads as TGTGCCAGCAGCTTACCGGCACAGGGGAGCAATTCACCCCTCCACTTT. Protein sequence: CASSLPAQGSNSPLHF.

In this sample, this clone turned up once. The chain combines TRBV28 with TRBJ1-6; D is possibly TRBD1 (6 bases). Looked up from germline, CDR1 is MDHEN and CDR2 is SYDVKM. Trimming pared 3 bases from V and 2 bases from J, leaving 14 bases between. The CDR3 contains 17 residues. In nucleotides, the CDR3 is TGTGCCAGCAGTTTTGGGTTAAGGACAGCCTATAATTCACCCCTCCACTTT. As protein: CASSFGLRTAYNSPLHF.

The chain is built from TRBV19 and TRBJ1-1, with D hard to call. Germline CDR1 LNHDA, CDR2 SQIVND (reference sequence). CDR3 length equals 16 residues. Trimming pared 3 bases from V and 1 base from J, leaving 15 bases between. CDR3 sequence (DNA): TGTGCCAGTAGTATGCCGGGAATTCAGCAGAACACTGAAGCTTTCTTT. Translated, it gives CASSMPGIQQNTEAFF.

This sequence joins TRBV18 and TRBJ2-7; the match to TRBD1 covers 9 bases. The CDR3 has 15 amino acids. Germline CDR1 and CDR2: KGHSH and LQKENI. The J segment lost 3 bases and the V segment lost 5 bases, leaving 8 bases of the junction unmatched. For the CDR3, the DNA is TGTGCCAGCTCAACCGGGACAGGGCACCGCTACGAGCAGTACTTC. Its protein product is CASSTGTGHRYEQYF.

This clone was found a few times. CDR3 residues: CASSPLPLTRRRATGELFF. The CDR3 nucleotides are TGTGCCAGCAGTCCGTTACCACTTACGAGAAGGAGGGCCACCGGGGAGCTGTTTTTT. The chain has TRBV27 and TRBJ2-2; D is possibly TRBD2 (6 bases). Germline V gives CDR1 MNHEY, CDR2 SMNVEV (reference sequence). Trimming removed 5 bases from V and 4 bases from J, with 26 bases in between. This CDR3 is 19 amino acids long.

V usage is TRBV27 and J usage is TRBJ2-1, with 16 bases identical to TRBD2. Unmatched junction bases numbered 2, after V lost 5 bases and J lost 1 base. Germline V gene data show CDR1 as MNHEY and CDR2 as SMNVEV (reference sequence). This CDR3 spans 17 amino acids. For the CDR3, the DNA is TGTGCCAGCAGTCCGGGACTAGCGGGAGGGTCCTACAATGAGCAGTTCTTC. As protein: CASSPGLAGGSYNEQFF.

The chain links TRBV13 to TRBJ2-2, with D maybe TRBD2 (6 bases). Germline-derived CDR1 and CDR2 are PRHDT and FYEKMQ (reference sequence). Trimming stripped 7 bases from V and 1 base from J, with 22 bases between. The CDR3 runs 18 residues. CDR3 bases: TGTGCCAGCATTAGTCGCGGGGTGGGCGGTCAGAACACCGGGGAGCTGTTTTTT. It is translated as CASISRGVGGQNTGELFF. Looking up the rest from reference TRBV13 and TRBJ2-2 gives the full variable domain: AAGVIQSPRHLIKEKRETATLKCYPIPRHDTVYWYQQGPGQDPQFLISFYEKMQSDKGSIPDRFSAQQFSDYHSELNMSSLELGDSALYFCASISRGVGGQNTGELFFGEGSRLTVL.

This clone was seen a single time. CDR3 sequence (DNA): TGCAGCGTTGAAGAACTGGCGGTGTGCAATCAGCCCCAGCATTTT. It translates to CSVEELAVCNQPQHF. The chain couples TRBV29-1 to TRBJ1-5; D is undetermined. CDR3 length: 15 residues. Germline V gene sequence: CDR1 SQVTM, CDR2 ANQGSEA. V was clipped by 0 bases and J by 2 bases, with 11 bases between them.

The chain couples TRBV10-3 to TRBJ2-1, with 13 bases lining up with TRBD2. CDR3 length: 14 residues. Unmatched junction bases numbered 3, after V lost 6 bases and J lost 7 bases. Germline V gives CDR1 ENHRY, CDR2 SYGVKD. This CDR3 is CAIRGLAGTNEQFF. The CDR3 DNA sequence: TGTGCCATCAGGGGACTAGCGGGAACTAATGAGCAGTTCTTC.

The V gene is TRBV7-8, the J gene TRBJ2-7; 7 nucleotides match TRBD1. The trim removed 1 base at V and 0 bases at J, leaving 3 bases unmatched. Germline CDR1 reads SGHVS; CDR2 reads FQNEAQ. The CDR3 loop spans 15 amino acids. CDR3 DNA: TGTGCCAGCAGCTTAGTGGCAGGGGGCTCCTACGAGCAGTACTTC. Translating it yields CASSLVAGGSYEQYF. Variable domain in full (rest from reference TRBV7-8 and TRBJ2-7): GAGVSQSPRYKVAKRGQDVALRCDPISGHVSLFWYQQALGQGPEFLTYFQNEAQLDKSGLPSDRFFAERPEGSVSTLKIQRTQQEDSAVYLCASSLVAGGSYEQYFGPGTRLTVT.

The chain uses TRBV18 and TRBJ2-1, with 12 bases that match TRBD1. CDR3 length: 15 amino acids. V was clipped by 1 base and J by 9 bases; unmatched bases: 4. The germline gives CDR1 KGHSH, CDR2 LQKENI. The CDR3 sequence is CASSPLGQGAGEQFF. CDR3 DNA sequence: TGTGCCAGCTCACCACTGGGACAGGGGGCGGGTGAGCAGTTCTTC.

The CDR3 is CASADFIVTGTGANVLTF. Written as DNA, the CDR3 is TGTGCCAGTGCCGATTTTATAGTGACAGGGACTGGGGCCAACGTCCTGACTTTC. V and J are TRBV19 and TRBJ2-6; TRBD1 agrees at 7 bases. The CDR3 is 18 amino acids. V lost 8 bases to trimming and J lost 2 bases; unmatched junction nucleotides: 15. Germline loops: CDR1 LNHDA, CDR2 SQIVND (reference sequence).

J is TRBJ2-1 and V is TRBV19, with 13 bases lining up with TRBD2. The germline CDR1 and CDR2 sequences are LNHDA and SQIVND (reference sequence). Trimming cost V 4 bases and J 7 bases; bases outside gene matches: 7. CDR3 length: 16 amino acids. CDR3 sequence reads: CASSKKGLAGVNEQFF. CDR3 nucleotides: TGTGCCAGTAGTAAAAAAGGACTAGCGGGGGTGAATGAGCAGTTCTTC.

The rearrangement joins TRBV5-4 to TRBJ2-5, with no clear D. V lost 3 bases, J lost 2 bases, and 2 bases lay in between. The length of the CDR3 is 11 residues. The germline V gene encodes CDR1 SGHNT and CDR2 YYREEE (reference sequence). The CDR3, as DNA: TGTGCCAGCAGCTCACAAGAGACCCAGTACTTC. Protein sequence: CASSSQETQYF.

V gene TRBV30 combines with J gene TRBJ1-1; 7 positions match TRBD1. The CDR3 has 13 residues. Germline V lookup: CDR1 GTSNPN, CDR2 SVGIG (reference sequence). Trimming cost V 4 bases and J 11 bases; bases outside gene matches: 13. The CDR3 is CAWTQTGAGNAFF. The CDR3 DNA reads TGTGCCTGGACACAAACAGGGGCAGGGAACGCTTTCTTT.

The V gene is TRBV7-2, the J gene TRBJ2-7; TRBD1 might be the D (6 bases). Germline loops: CDR1 SGHTA, CDR2 FQGNSA. V gave up 1 base and J gave up 6 bases, with 19 bases separating them. This CDR3 region has 16 residues. As DNA, the CDR3 is TGTGCCAGCAGCTTAGATTTCAGGGGTTCTATACGCGAGCAGTACTTC. It is translated as CASSLDFRGSIREQYF.

This chain uses TRBV5-1 with TRBJ1-2; 8 bases map to TRBD1. CDR1 and CDR2 (germline): SGHRS, YFSETQ. This CDR3 has 14 amino acids. V lost 4 bases, J lost 3 bases, and 5 bases stayed unmatched. CDR3 protein: CASSQDRVDYGYTF. CDR3 in DNA: TGCGCCAGCAGCCAGGACAGGGTGGACTATGGCTACACCTTC.

Written as DNA, the CDR3 is TGTGCCAGCAGCCAAGCCGGGGGGCGAGAGCAGTACTTC. This gives the protein CASSQAGGREQYF. The genes are TRBV14 and TRBJ2-7; D is possibly TRBD2 (7 bases). Deletions cut 1 base from V and 7 bases from J, with 11 bases between. CDR1 SGHDN and CDR2 FVKESK come from the germline V gene. This CDR3 has 13 amino acids. Supplemented by reference TRBV14 and TRBJ2-7, the full variable domain reads EAGVTQFPSHSVIEKGQTVTLRCDPISGHDNLYWYRRVMGKEIKFLLHFVKESKQDESGMPNNRFLAERTGGTYSTLKVQPAELEDSGVYFCASSQAGGREQYFGPGTRLTVT.

This clone occurred once. V gene TRBV7-8 combines with J gene TRBJ2-3; 9 bases map to TRBD1. V was clipped by 5 bases and J by 1 base; unmatched bases: 4. The CDR3 is 15 amino acids. CDR1 and CDR2 from the germline V gene are SGHVS and FQNEAQ. The CDR3 sequence is CASSLRDRGTDTQYF. The CDR3 coding sequence is TGTGCCAGCAGCCTCCGGGACAGGGGCACAGATACGCAGTATTTT.

The V and J genes are TRBV6-2 or TRBV6-3 and TRBJ2-5; possible D gene TRBD2, 6 bases. Trimming removed 0 bases from V and 1 base from J, with 15 bases in between. Germline assignment: CDR1 MNHEY and CDR2 SVGEGT. The CDR3 loop spans 17 amino acids. This chain's CDR3 is CASSYSPGRGPQETQYF. CDR3 in DNA: TGTGCCAGCAGTTACTCCCCAGGGCGGGGACCCCAAGAGACCCAGTACTTC.